The rows below give T cell receptor beta chains drawn from one sample of a study of OX40 agonist ivuxolimab in advanced cancers. Here immunoSEQ multiplex PCR was the method, and the copy in TCRdb shows in-frame clones only, minus some. The sample has under 95,000 clones; around 88% are singletons. The source was CD4+ or CD8+ T cells sorted from blood, collected in a trial of the OX40 agonist ivuxolimab. These TCRs come from an adult with an advanced solid tumor such as melanoma, head and neck, liver or kidney cancer. Each CDR3 is given with its conserved first and last residue. A D gene is named only where the DNA matches it firmly. Size is omitted from some rows. Given values are once, few, many or a class for expanded clones.

TGTGCCAGTAGTATAGACCCGACAACCCCAACTGAAGCTTTCTTT | CASSIDPTTPTEAFF | . | TRBJ1-1 | . | TRBV19
TGCGCCAGCAGGGGGCCCCAAGAGACCCAGTACTTC | CASRGPQETQYF | . | TRBJ2-5 | . | TRBV5-1
TGTGCCAGCAGCTTAAGGGAGGAAAAACTGTTTTTT | CASSLREEKLFF | . | TRBJ1-4 | few | TRBV7-9
TGTGCCAGCGGGGTCTCTGGGGCCAACGTCCTGACTTTC | CASGVSGANVLTF | . | TRBJ2-6 | . | TRBV11-3
TGTGCCATCGGTTCAGGACTAGCGAACACCGGGGAGCTGTTTTTT | CAIGSGLANTGELFF | TRBD2 | TRBJ2-2 | . | TRBV10-3
TGTGCCAGCAGCCGGGCAGGGAGCTATGGCTACACCTTC | CASSRAGSYGYTF | . | TRBJ1-2 | . | TRBV4-2
TGTGCCAGCAGCTTAGGAACGGGAAGCACAGATACGCAGTATTTT | CASSLGTGSTDTQYF | . | TRBJ2-3 | . | TRBV7-9
TGTGCCAGCAGAGCTCAGGGACAGGTTAACACCGAGCAGTACTTC | CASRAQGQVNTEQYF | TRBD1 | TRBJ2-7 | . | TRBV7-2
TGTGCCAGCAGCTTGAACAGGGTGGCGAACACTGAAGCTTTCTTT | CASSLNRVANTEAFF | . | TRBJ1-1 | few | TRBV11-1
TGTGCCATCAGTGAATTGGTGCCGGATCAGCCCCAGCATTTT | CAISELVPDQPQHF | . | TRBJ1-5 | once | TRBV10-3
TGCAGCGTTGGTGGAGGGGGGATCCCCTCTGGCGAGCAGTACTTC | CSVGGGGIPSGEQYF | . | TRBJ2-7 | . | TRBV29-1
TGCAGCGTTCGGGACTCAAGCTCTGGAAACACCATATATTTT | CSVRDSSSGNTIYF | . | TRBJ1-3 | once | TRBV29-1
TGTGCCAGCAGTGACCCAGGGGTGACCATGAACACTGAAGCTTTCTTT | CASSDPGVTMNTEAFF | . | TRBJ1-1 | . | TRBV6-1
TGTGCCTGGAGATCCAGCGGGACAACCGGGGAGCTGTTTTTT | CAWRSSGTTGELFF | . | TRBJ2-2 | . | TRBV30
TGTGCCAGCAGCGTAGTGATTCAGGGAGTTCAGCCCCAGCATTTT | CASSVVIQGVQPQHF | . | TRBJ1-5 | . | TRBV9
TGTGCCAGTAGTATGAAGGGGCCCCCCTACGAGCAGTACTTC | CASSMKGPPYEQYF | . | TRBJ2-7 | once | TRBV19
TGTGCCAGCAGCTTAGGGTGGGCCTCGAACACCGGGGAGCTGTTTTTT | CASSLGWASNTGELFF | . | TRBJ2-2 | . | TRBV7-6
TGTGCCAGCAGCGGAAGACTAGCGGCCTACAATGAGCAGTTCTTC | CASSGRLAAYNEQFF | TRBD2 | TRBJ2-1 | . | TRBV7-9
TGTGCCAGCAGCACAGGCGGCGGAAACACCATATATTTT | CASSTGGGNTIYF | . | TRBJ1-3 | . | TRBV11-3
TGTGCCAGCACCCGACTAGCGGGAAACACAGATACGCAGTATTTT | CASTRLAGNTDTQYF | TRBD2 | TRBJ2-3 | . | TRBV6-1
TGTGCCAGCAGTTCGGGACAGGGTTTAGGCAATCAGCCCCAGCATTTT | CASSSGQGLGNQPQHF | TRBD1 | TRBJ1-5 | . | TRBV27
TGCGCCAGCAGCTTGGTCGGGCAGGGAGGCACTGAAGCTTTCTTT | CASSLVGQGGTEAFF | . | TRBJ1-1 | once | TRBV5-1
TGTGCCACCAGCAGCTGGGACAGGGGGCTCGGGGGCTACACCTTC | CATSSWDRGLGGYTF | TRBD1 | TRBJ1-2 | . | TRBV15
TGTGCCAGCAGTCAAGGGACGGAGGCCTACGAGCAGTACTTC | CASSQGTEAYEQYF | . | TRBJ2-7 | . | TRBV9
TGTGCCAGTAGTAGCTCGGGCCGTGGAAACACCATATATTTT | CASSSSGRGNTIYF | . | TRBJ1-3 | . | TRBV19
TGTGCCAGCAGGTCCGGAGGGGTCACAGATACGCAGTATTTT | CASRSGGVTDTQYF | . | TRBJ2-3 | . | TRBV6-5
TGCAGCGCACCCACGGGGGGAAACTATGGCTACACCTTC | CSAPTGGNYGYTF | . | TRBJ1-2 | . | TRBV29-1
TGTGCCAGCAGCTTGCAAGGGGCCGGCTATGGCTACACCTTC | CASSLQGAGYGYTF | . | TRBJ1-2 | . | TRBV7-9
TGCAGCGGTCGCGCCGGGACAAAGGGGGGGAACACTGAAGCTTTCTTT | CSGRAGTKGGNTEAFF | . | TRBJ1-1 | . | TRBV29-1
TGTGCCAGCAGTGAATGGGACAGGGCTCAGCCCCAGCATTTT | CASSEWDRAQPQHF | TRBD1 | TRBJ1-5 | few | TRBV2
TGTGCCAGCACCAAGGGGACTATTAATGAGCAGTTCTTC | CASTKGTINEQFF | TRBD2 | TRBJ2-1 | . | TRBV7-9
TGTGCCAGCAGTTACGGCGGACACAGCTACGAGCAGTACTTC | CASSYGGHSYEQYF | . | TRBJ2-7 | . | TRBV6-5
TGTGCCAGCAGTTCCCTGCTAGCGGGAGGGTCAGATACGCAGTATTTT | CASSSLLAGGSDTQYF | TRBD2 | TRBJ2-3 | . | TRBV27
TGTGCCTGGAGCTGGGCGTCGGAGACTGAAGCTTTCTTT | CAWSWASETEAFF | . | TRBJ1-1 | once | TRBV30
TGTGCCAGCAGCTTAGCGCGATACACCGGGGAGCTGTTTTTT | CASSLARYTGELFF | . | TRBJ2-2 | . | TRBV7-2
TGTGCCAGTGAGAAGGCAGGGCAGAGCCACTATGGCTACACCTTC | CASEKAGQSHYGYTF | . | TRBJ1-2 | few | TRBV6-1
TGTGCCAGCATCCCTACCGGGACAGGAATATACGAGCAGTACTTC | CASIPTGTGIYEQYF | TRBD1 | TRBJ2-7 | . | TRBV2
TGTGCCAGCAGCTTACAGTCAGGTTTCAATCAGCCCCAGCATTTT | CASSLQSGFNQPQHF | . | TRBJ1-5 | . | TRBV7-6
TGTGCCAGCAGCTGGGGCCAAGAGACCCAGTACTTC | CASSWGQETQYF | . | TRBJ2-5 | . | TRBV5-8
TGTGCCAGCTCCCCCCTACATCAAATAGGGCGCTCCGGGAACACTGAAGCTTTCTTT | CASSPLHQIGRSGNTEAFF | . | TRBJ1-1 | . | TRBV18
TGTGCCAGCAGCTTTAAAAGCGGATCCTACGAGCAGTACTTC | CASSFKSGSYEQYF | . | TRBJ2-7 | few | TRBV7-2
TGTGCCAGTAGTAGGCACCTTCAGGGCGGTGGCACTGAAGCTTTCTTT | CASSRHLQGGGTEAFF | . | TRBJ1-1 | . | TRBV19
TGTGCCAGTAGTGCCACACCGGGGACACCCACCTACGAGCAGTACTTC | CASSATPGTPTYEQYF | . | TRBJ2-7 | . | TRBV19
TGTGCCAGCAGTTACTCTTCGGGTGAAGCTTTCTTT | CASSYSSGEAFF | . | TRBJ1-1 | . | TRBV6-5
TGTGCCAGCAGCTTGGCGGGCGGGGGAGGGAACACTGAAGCTTTCTTT | CASSLAGGGGNTEAFF | . | TRBJ1-1 | few | TRBV5-4
TGCGCCAGCAGTGAGTCAGCAGGGGGTCGTTATGGCTACACCTTC | CASSESAGGRYGYTF | TRBD1 | TRBJ1-2 | . | TRBV10-2